A single sample gave rise to the 10 T cell receptor beta chains below, sequenced in a study of T cells after posttransplantation cyclophosphamide. Sequencing was performed with immunoSEQ multiplex PCR; in TCRdb, only in-frame clones are kept and a portion is missing. Singletons are absent from the sample, which has more than 30,000 clones. The specimen sequenced was PBMCs. These receptors were obtained from a girl aged 5-17 years in good health, CMV-negative, and a related stem cell transplant donor.

Only a few counts were recorded for this clone. The CDR3 bases are TGCAGCGTGCGACAGGGTGGGGCCTACGAGCAGTACTTC. This gives the protein CSVRQGGAYEQYF. This chain links TRBV29-1 with TRBJ2-7; 7 bases line up with TRBD1. This CDR3 comprises 13 residues. Germline values: CDR1 SQVTM, CDR2 ANQGSEA. With 6 bases clipped from V and 2 bases from J, the junction kept 7 bases outside the gene matches.

This clone was counted at least ten times. The rearrangement links TRBV28 to TRBJ2-2; 8 bases align to TRBD1. Germline V gives CDR1 MDHEN, CDR2 SYDVKM. Trimming took 5 bases from V and 5 from J; bases not matched to a gene: 19. There are 19 residues in the CDR3. CDR3 DNA: TGTGCCAGCAGTAGGACCCGGACAGGGAATTGGGTGGGGACCGGGGAGCTGTTTTTT. Translating gives CASSRTRTGNWVGTGELFF.

This clone was recorded many times. The V gene is TRBV4-2, the J gene TRBJ1-2, with D possibly being TRBD1 (5 bases). The length of the CDR3 is 15 residues. Between the trimmed V and J ends, which lost 0 bases and 5 bases, there was a span of 13 bases. Germline V lookup: CDR1 LGHNA, CDR2 YNFKEQ. This CDR3 is CASSQEETATYGYTF. The CDR3, as DNA: TGTGCCAGCAGCCAAGAGGAGACAGCGACATATGGCTACACCTTC.

This clone occurred many times. V gene TRBV18 combines with J gene TRBJ1-5; no definite D call. V was clipped by 5 bases and J by 5 bases, with 13 bases between them. Germline loops: CDR1 KGHSH, CDR2 LQKENI. This CDR3 has 14 amino acids. The CDR3 region has the DNA TGTGCCAGCTCATTAAGTGGCCAGGATCAGCCCCAGCATTTT. This encodes CASSLSGQDQPQHF.

This clone was counted ten times or more. Here the CDR3 reads CASSPSGTSGPHQYF. The CDR3 DNA reads TGTGCCAGCAGTCCCTCCGGGACTAGCGGGCCCCACCAGTACTTC. The chain recombines TRBV28 with TRBJ2-7; 12 bases agree with TRBD2. CDR1 MDHEN and CDR2 SYDVKM come from the germline V gene. The CDR3 sequence is 15 residues long. V dropped 5 bases and J dropped 10; count of bases not matched to a gene: 12.

In this sample, this clone turned up many times. The chain is built from TRBV11-3 and TRBJ2-7, with TRBD1 as a possible D gene (6 bases). From germline, CDR1 is SGHNT and CDR2 YENEEA. This CDR3 contains 13 residues. V lost 5 bases and J lost 5, with 13 bases in between. The CDR3 region has the DNA TGTGCCAGCAGCGTTACCAGGGACAACGAGCAGTACTTC. As protein: CASSVTRDNEQYF.

This clone was observed a few times. V is TRBV2 and J is TRBJ2-2; TRBD1 aligns across 9 bases. J lost 4 bases, V lost 1 base, and 1 base had no gene match. The V gene's germline CDR1 is SNHLY and CDR2 FYNNEI. The CDR3 is 15 amino acids. In DNA form, the CDR3 reads TGTGCCAGCAGTGAAGTGGACAGGGGCACCGGGGAGCTGTTTTTT. Residues: CASSEVDRGTGELFF.

In this sample, this clone turned up a few times. A much bigger clone sits one base away, suggesting this may be a read error. The chain is built from TRBV2 and TRBJ1-1; 8 positions agree with TRBD1. CDR1 is SNHLY, CDR2 FYNNEI, per germline. The junction had 9 bases not matched to a gene; V was cut back by 7 bases and J by 5 bases. The CDR3 has 14 residues. The CDR3 DNA follows: TGTGCCAGCAATGTACGGACAGGGTGGACTGAAGCTTTCTTT. The encoded protein is CASNVRTGWTEAFF. Based on the CDR3 plus reference TRBV2 and TRBJ1-1, the full variable domain is EPEVTQTPSHQVTQMGQEVILRCVPISNHLYFYWYRQILGQKVEFLVSFYNNEISEKSEIFDDQFSVERPDGSNFTLKIRSTKLEDSAMYFCASNVRTGWTEAFFGQGTRLTVV.

This clone was picked up many times. The CDR3 bases are TGTGCCAGCAGTTTTTTAGGGGGGACAGTCAATCAGCCCCAGCATTTT. This gives the protein CASSFLGGTVNQPQHF. V usage is TRBV27 and J usage is TRBJ1-5, with TRBD1 identical over 7 bases. The CDR3 is made up of 16 amino acids. Trimming took 3 bases from V and 3 from J; bases not matched to a gene: 8. Germline V gene lookup returns CDR1 MNHEY and CDR2 SMNVEV (reference sequence).

This clone was picked up many times. As DNA, the CDR3 is TGTGCCAGCAGCCAAGGGGACAGGGGAGTCTCTGGAAACACCATATATTTT. Encoded protein: CASSQGDRGVSGNTIYF. The chain employs TRBV4-2 and TRBJ1-3; 10 bases line up with TRBD1. This CDR3 is built from 17 residues. V was pared by 1 base and J by 0 bases, with 3 bases of the junction left unmatched. The germline V gene encodes CDR1 LGHNA and CDR2 YNFKEQ.